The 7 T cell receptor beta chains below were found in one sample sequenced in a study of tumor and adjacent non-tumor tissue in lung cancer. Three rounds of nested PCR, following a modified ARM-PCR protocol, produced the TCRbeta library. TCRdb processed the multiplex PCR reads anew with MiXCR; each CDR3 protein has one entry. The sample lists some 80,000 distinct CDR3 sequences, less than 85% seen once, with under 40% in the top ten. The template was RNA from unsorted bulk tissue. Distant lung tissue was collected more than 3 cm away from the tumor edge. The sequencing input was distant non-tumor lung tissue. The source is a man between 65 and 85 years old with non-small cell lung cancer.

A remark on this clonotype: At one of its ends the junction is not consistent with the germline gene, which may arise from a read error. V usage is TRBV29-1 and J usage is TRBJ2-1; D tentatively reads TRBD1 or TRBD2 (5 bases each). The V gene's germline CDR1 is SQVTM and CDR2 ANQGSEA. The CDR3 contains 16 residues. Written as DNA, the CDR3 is TGCAATGTTGAACTCTATGACAACGGGGTGGACAATGAGCAATTCTTC. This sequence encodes CNVELYDNGVDNEQFF.

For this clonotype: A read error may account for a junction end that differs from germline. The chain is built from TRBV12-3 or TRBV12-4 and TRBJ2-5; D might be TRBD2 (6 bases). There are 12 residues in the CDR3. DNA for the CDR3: TGTACCAGCAGCCTGACGGGGGAGAGCCAGTACTTC. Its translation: CTSSLTGESQYF.

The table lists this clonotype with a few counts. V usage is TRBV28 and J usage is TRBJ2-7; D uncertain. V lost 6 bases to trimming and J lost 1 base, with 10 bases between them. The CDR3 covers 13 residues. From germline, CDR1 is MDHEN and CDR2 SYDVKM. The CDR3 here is CASRAAGSYEQYF. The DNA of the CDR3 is TGTGCCAGCAGGGCGGCAGGTTCCTACGAGCAGTACTTC.

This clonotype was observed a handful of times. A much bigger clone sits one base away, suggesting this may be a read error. In DNA, the CDR3 is TGTGTCAGCAGCTTAGTTCGGGAGACCCAGTACTTC. Translation: CVSSLVRETQYF. V is TRBV11-2 and J is TRBJ2-5; D unresolved. From germline, CDR1 is SGHAT and CDR2 FQNNGV. The CDR3 loop spans 12 amino acids.

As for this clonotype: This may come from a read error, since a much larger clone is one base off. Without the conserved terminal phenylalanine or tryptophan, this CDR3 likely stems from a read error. The DNA for the CDR3 is TGTGCCAGCAAAAAAACAGGTAGCGGAGCAGATACGCAGTATTCT. It yields the protein CASKKTGSGADTQYS. The chain couples TRBV7-3 to TRBJ2-3, with a tentative D call TRBD2 (6 bases). The V gene lost 7 bases and the J gene lost 4 bases, with 18 bases spanning the gap. The CDR3 has 15 residues. The germline V gene has CDR1 SGHTA and CDR2 FQGTGA.

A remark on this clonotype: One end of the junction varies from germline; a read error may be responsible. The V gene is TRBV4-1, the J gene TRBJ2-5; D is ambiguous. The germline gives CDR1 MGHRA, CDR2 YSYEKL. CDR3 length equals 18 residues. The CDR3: CASNQDLHKGLGQETQCF. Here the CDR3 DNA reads TGCGCCAGCAACCAAGATCTTCATAAAGGCCTAGGTCAAGAGACCCAGTGCTTC.

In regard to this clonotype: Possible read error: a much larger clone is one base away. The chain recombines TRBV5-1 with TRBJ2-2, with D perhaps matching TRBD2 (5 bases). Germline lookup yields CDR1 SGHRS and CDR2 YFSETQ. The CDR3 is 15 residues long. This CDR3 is CDSSPLIGRAGELFF. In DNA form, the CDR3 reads TGCGACAGCAGCCCCCTCATCGGGCGGGCCGGGGAGCTGTTTTTT.